The 28 T cell receptor beta chains below were found in one sample sequenced in a study of regulatory T cells in long-lasting Graves disease. Researchers made TCR beta libraries by using iRepertoire HTBI primers and running Arm-PCR on CDR3 regions. MiXCR, run by TCRdb on the multiplex PCR reads, gives a single entry per CDR3 protein. The sample shows some 340,000 distinct CDR3 sequences, approximately 25% of them seen only once. Time point defined: persistent/refractory GD, antithyroid drugs over 5 years with positive TRAb. From PBMCs, RNA was extracted and then used to make the TCR library. This specimen consisted of peripheral blood mononuclear cells (PBMCs), obtained when the disease was refractory, from a patient treated with antithyroid drugs. These receptor sequences come from a woman aged 40 to 50 with Graves disease.

This clonotype was seen a handful of times. An end of the junction does not agree with germline; a read error may underlie this. This chain joins TRBV6-1 and TRBJ1-3; D perhaps matches TRBD1 (5 bases). CDR1 and CDR2 from the germline V gene are MNHNS and SASEGT. There are 14 residues in the CDR3. Here the CDR3 reads CASSEGASGNTIYF. The CDR3 DNA reads TGTGCCAGCAGCGAAGGGGCTTCTGGAAACACCATATATTTT.

This clonotype was seen repeatedly, ten times or more. The chain uses TRBV10-3 and TRBJ2-5; D perhaps matches TRBD1 (6 bases). V lost 4 bases and J 3 bases, leaving 9 bases between the germline ends. Per germline, CDR1 ENHRY and CDR2 SYGVKD. The CDR3 contains 13 residues. The CDR3 reads CAISGGLEETQYF. For the CDR3, the DNA is TGTGCCATCAGTGGGGGGCTTGAAGAGACCCAGTACTTC.

The chain has TRBV7-9 and TRBJ2-7; D uncertain. The CDR3 has 14 amino acids. Germline lookup yields CDR1 SEHNR and CDR2 FQNEAQ (reference sequence). Between the trimmed V and J ends, which lost 5 bases and 5 bases, there was a span of 16 bases. The CDR3 DNA sequence: TGTGCCAGCAGCCCGCCCGGCAGGTCAGACGAGCAGTACTTC. It encodes CASSPPGRSDEQYF.

Many counts were recorded for this clonotype. The chain links TRBV12-3 or TRBV12-4 to TRBJ2-7; the D gene is possibly TRBD2 (6 bases). The V and J ends lost 8 bases and 7 bases respectively, with 12 bases between them. CDR3 length equals 11 residues. In DNA, the CDR3 is TGTGCCAGCGGGAGGTCGGGGGAGCAGTACTTC. It specifies CASGRSGEQYF.

The genes are TRBV30 and TRBJ2-2, with D perhaps given as TRBD1 or TRBD2 (6 bases each). The V end lost 4 bases, the J end lost 7 bases, and 13 bases lay between the germline ends. CDR3 length equals 13 residues. From germline, CDR1 is GTSNPN and CDR2 SVGIG (reference sequence). The CDR3 sequence is CAWKHREDGELFF. CDR3 in DNA: TGTGCCTGGAAGCACAGGGAGGACGGGGAGCTGTTTTTT.

Many counts were recorded for this clonotype. This chain connects TRBV28 to TRBJ1-5; unclear D gene. The ends were cut back, 3 bases at V and 5 bases at J, with 14 bases in the middle. The CDR3 contains 15 residues. The V gene's germline CDR1 is MDHEN and CDR2 SYDVKM. The CDR3 sequence is CASSFEGERDQPQHF. The CDR3 bases are TGTGCCAGCAGTTTTGAGGGAGAGAGAGATCAGCCCCAGCATTTT. The full variable domain, with the rest looked up from reference TRBV28 and TRBJ1-5, is DVKVTQSSRYLVKRTGEKVFLECVQDMDHENMFWYRQDPGLGLRLIYFSYDVKMKEKGDIPEGYSVSREKKERFSLILESASTNQTSMYLCASSFEGERDQPQHFGDGTRLSIL.

The chain uses TRBV13 and TRBJ2-3; 10 bases agree with TRBD2. The V gene's germline CDR1 is PRHDT and CDR2 FYEKMQ (reference sequence). The ends lost 5 bases at V and 2 bases at J; junction bases unmatched: 10. The CDR3 extends over 17 amino acids. The CDR3 protein is CASSTAGLAGATDTQYF. As DNA, the CDR3 is TGTGCCAGCAGCACCGCTGGGCTAGCGGGGGCCACAGATACGCAGTATTTT.

This clonotype was detected ten times or more. The gene calls are TRBV12-3 or TRBV12-4 and TRBJ2-4; TRBD2 might be the D (5 bases). V was clipped by 5 bases and J by 7 bases, with 15 bases between them. This CDR3 region has 14 residues. CDR3 protein: CASSETPSWNIQYF. CDR3 DNA: TGTGCCAGCAGTGAGACGCCTAGCTGGAACATTCAGTACTTC.

In its sample, this clonotype was seen many times. The rearrangement uses TRBV6-5 and TRBJ2-7; D possibly matches TRBD1 or TRBD2 (6 bases each). Trimming removed 0 bases at V and 4 bases at J, with 16 bases between. Germline lookup yields CDR1 MNHEY and CDR2 SVGAGI. There are 16 residues in the CDR3. CDR3 nucleotides: TGTGCCAGCAGTTACTCGACCGGGGGCGCCCTATACGAGCAGTACTTC. This encodes CASSYSTGGALYEQYF.

This clonotype was seen a single time. This chain joins TRBV19 and TRBJ1-4; the D is unclear. CDR1 and CDR2 (germline): LNHDA, SQIVND (reference sequence). This CDR3 has 15 residues. V lost 4 bases and J lost 7, with 16 bases in between. The DNA of the CDR3 is TGTGCCAGTAGTAGACCGGGCCGACGGGTTGAAAAACTGTTTTTT. Protein product: CASSRPGRRVEKLFF.

In regard to this clonotype: This may stem from a read error, because a much larger clone lies one nucleotide away. This chain connects TRBV6-1 to TRBJ2-7, with 8 nucleotides matching TRBD1. With 2 bases clipped from V and 9 bases from J, the junction kept 18 bases outside the gene matches. This CDR3 contains 17 residues. Germline values: CDR1 MNHNS, CDR2 SASEGT. CDR3 protein: CASSELSSTGGTHGQYF. The CDR3 coding sequence is TGTGCCAGCAGTGAATTAAGTAGCACAGGGGGTACCCACGGGCAGTACTTC.

This clonotype was observed at least ten times. This sequence joins TRBV2 and TRBJ2-5, with a possible D match to TRBD2 (5 bases). Germline lookup yields CDR1 SNHLY and CDR2 FYNNEI. V shed 0 bases and J shed 3 bases, with 8 bases lying between them. The CDR3 covers 14 residues. The CDR3 spells CASSEAALEETQYF. The CDR3, as DNA: TGTGCCAGCAGTGAAGCCGCACTAGAAGAGACCCAGTACTTC.

This clonotype was seen many times. The chain has TRBV19 and TRBJ1-4, with 12 bases matching TRBD1. Per the germline V gene, CDR1 is LNHDA and CDR2 is SQIVND (reference sequence). V gave up 5 bases and J gave up 10 bases; unmatched junction bases: 8. The CDR3 is made up of 15 amino acids. CDR3 DNA sequence: TGTGCCAGTAGTTCCCCCGGGACAGGGGGCGGAAAACTGTTTTTT. This encodes CASSSPGTGGGKLFF. The whole variable domain, remainder taken from reference TRBV19 and TRBJ1-4, is DGGITQSPKYLFRKEGQNVTLSCEQNLNHDAMYWYRQDPGQGLRLIYYSQIVNDFQKGDIAEGYSVSREKKESFPLTVTSAQKNPTAFYLCASSSPGTGGGKLFFGSGTQLSVL.

This clonotype was recorded a few times. This chain joins TRBV12-3 or TRBV12-4 and TRBJ2-3, with TRBD2 identical over 9 bases. The CDR3 is made up of 16 amino acids. Trimming at V came to 5 bases and at J to 2 bases, leaving 8 bases not matched to a gene. The CDR3 here is CASSGEAGGLTDTQYF. DNA for the CDR3: TGTGCCAGCAGTGGGGAAGCGGGAGGCCTCACAGATACGCAGTATTTT.

This clonotype was detected a few times. This chain uses TRBV11-2 with TRBJ2-1; 7 positions match TRBD2. The CDR3 contains 15 residues. Trimming removed 3 bases from V and 2 bases from J; junction bases left unmatched: 4. Germline V gives CDR1 SGHAT, CDR2 FQNNGV. In DNA, the CDR3 is TGTGCCAGCAGCTTGGAAGGACTAGCCTACAATGAGCAGTTCTTC. As protein: CASSLEGLAYNEQFF.

The sample holds a few counts of this clonotype. The chain recombines TRBV5-4 with TRBJ1-1; D is possibly TRBD1 (5 bases). Per the germline V gene, CDR1 is SGHNT and CDR2 is YYREEE (reference sequence). Trimming took 0 bases from V and 2 from J, leaving 11 bases between them. CDR3 length: 15 residues. The chain's CDR3 is CASSLAGHYNTEAFF. In nucleotides, the CDR3 is TGTGCCAGCAGCTTGGCGGGGCACTATAACACTGAAGCTTTCTTT. Variable domain in full (rest from reference TRBV5-4 and TRBJ1-1): ETGVTQSPTHLIKTRGQQVTLRCSSQSGHNTVSWYQQALGQGPQFIFQYYREEENGRGNFPPRFSGLQFPNYSSELNVNALELDDSALYLCASSLAGHYNTEAFFGQGTRLTVV.

This chain links TRBV29-1 with TRBJ1-2, with D tentatively TRBD1 (5 bases). V dropped 6 bases and J dropped 1 base, with 21 bases sitting between them. The length of the CDR3 is 16 residues. CDR1 SQVTM and CDR2 ANQGSEA come from the germline V gene. The CDR3 sequence is CSVGEWTRKFNYGYTF. DNA for the CDR3: TGCAGCGTCGGTGAATGGACACGGAAGTTTAACTATGGCTACACCTTC.

In this sample, this clonotype turned up many times. This sequence joins TRBV12-3 or TRBV12-4 and TRBJ2-2; D is possibly TRBD2 (7 bases). Trimming left V 3 bases short and J 0 bases short, with 17 bases between. This CDR3 has 18 residues. The CDR3 spells CASSFRSGGRANTGELFF. The CDR3 region has the DNA TGTGCCAGCAGTTTCCGCTCGGGGGGCAGAGCGAACACCGGGGAGCTGTTTTTT.

This clonotype turned up a few times. The chain has TRBV15 and TRBJ1-5; D perhaps matches TRBD1 (5 bases). Germline CDR1 and CDR2: LNHNV and YYDKDF (reference sequence). CDR3 length: 16 residues. V lost 1 base, J lost 0 bases, and 10 bases lay in between. This CDR3 is CATSRARTYSNQPQHF. The CDR3 DNA reads as TGTGCCACCAGCAGAGCACGGACATATAGCAATCAGCCCCAGCATTTT.

The gene calls are TRBV30 and TRBJ2-7; perhaps D is TRBD1 or TRBD2 (6 bases each). V was shortened by 0 bases and J by 3 bases, with 18 bases between the two germline ends. The CDR3 covers 16 residues. CDR1 is GTSNPN, CDR2 SVGIG, per germline (reference sequence). CDR3 sequence (DNA): TGTGCCTGGAGTGTAAAAGGGGGGACTCTCGACTACGAGCAGTACTTC. Its translation is CAWSVKGGTLDYEQYF.

This clonotype was seen many times. The chain joins TRBV29-1 to TRBJ2-5; tentative D call: TRBD1 (5 bases). CDR3 length: 14 residues. Germline values: CDR1 SQVTM, CDR2 ANQGSEA. The V end lost 0 bases, the J end lost 4 bases, and 12 bases lay between the germline ends. The CDR3 DNA follows: TGCAGCGTTGAAGATCGGGTAGGGGTAGAGACCCAGTACTTC. Protein sequence: CSVEDRVGVETQYF.

This clonotype was detected many times. This chain joins TRBV11-2 and TRBJ2-7, with D perhaps matching TRBD2 (6 bases). With 6 bases removed from V and 0 bases from J, the gap between germline ends came to 21 bases. From germline, CDR1 is SGHAT and CDR2 FQNNGV. This CDR3 region has 17 residues. CDR3 amino acids: CASRTPGRGGSSYEQYF. The CDR3 coding sequence is TGTGCCAGCAGAACCCCTGGGCGTGGGGGGAGCTCCTACGAGCAGTACTTC.

The rearrangement links TRBV3-1 to TRBJ2-7; D is ambiguous. V lost 0 bases and J lost 1, with 10 bases in between. The CDR3 sequence is 15 residues long. In germline, CDR1 is LGHDT, CDR2 YNNKEL (reference sequence). In nucleotides, the CDR3 is TGTGCCAGCAGCCAAGAGGTAACAACTTCCTACGAGCAGTACTTC. The encoded protein is CASSQEVTTSYEQYF.

This clonotype showed up just a few times. This chain uses TRBV11-2 with TRBJ2-2; 13 nucleotides match TRBD2. Germline-derived CDR1 and CDR2 are SGHAT and FQNNGV. V lost 5 bases to trimming and J lost 6 bases; unmatched junction nucleotides: 9. The CDR3 length is 17 residues. CDR3 in DNA: TGTGCCAGCAGCACCTCCGGACTAGCGGGAGTCGCCGGGGAGCTGTTTTTT. This codes for CASSTSGLAGVAGELFF.

The chain links TRBV29-1 to TRBJ1-1; D gene unclear. The V end was cut by 4 bases, the J end by 4 bases, with 13 bases between. This CDR3 has 13 amino acids. Germline loops: CDR1 SQVTM, CDR2 ANQGSEA. CDR3 in amino acids: CSVVTVWGTEAFF. The CDR3 DNA reads as TGCAGCGTTGTGACGGTTTGGGGCACTGAAGCTTTCTTT.

This clonotype was counted many times. The chain has TRBV2 and TRBJ1-1; 9 nucleotides align to TRBD1. The ends lost 7 bases at V and 8 bases at J; junction bases unmatched: 8. CDR3 length: 13 amino acids. Germline V gene data show CDR1 as SNHLY and CDR2 as FYNNEI. The CDR3, as DNA: TGTGCCAGCATCACCGGGACAGGGATAGAAGCTTTCTTT. Translation: CASITGTGIEAFF.

The genes are TRBV14 and TRBJ1-3, with 9 bases identical to TRBD1. This CDR3 is built from 14 residues. V dropped 1 base and J dropped 9; count of bases not matched to a gene: 4. Germline V CDR1 and CDR2: SGHDN, FVKESK. CDR3 loop: CASSQGGTGSTIYF. The CDR3 coding sequence is TGTGCCAGCAGCCAAGGCGGGACAGGGAGCACCATATATTTT.

This clonotype was seen repeatedly, ten times or more. The J gene is TRBJ1-2, the V gene TRBV28, with unresolved D. This CDR3 is built from 12 residues. Per germline, CDR1 MDHEN and CDR2 SYDVKM. Trimming cost V 3 bases and J 5 bases, with 7 bases left between them. The CDR3: CASSLQRYGYTF. The CDR3, as DNA: TGTGCCAGCAGTTTGCAGAGATATGGCTACACCTTC.